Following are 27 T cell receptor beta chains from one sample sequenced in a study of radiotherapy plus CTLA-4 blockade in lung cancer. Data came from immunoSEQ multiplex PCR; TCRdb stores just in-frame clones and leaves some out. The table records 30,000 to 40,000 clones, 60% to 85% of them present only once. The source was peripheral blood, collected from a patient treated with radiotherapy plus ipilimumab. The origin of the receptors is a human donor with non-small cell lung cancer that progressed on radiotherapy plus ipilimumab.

The CDR3 DNA follows: TGTGCCACCAGCAGGGCCCAGGGGGCCTATGGCTACACCTTC. This translates into CATSRAQGAYGYTF. J is TRBJ1-2 and V is TRBV15, with TRBD1 identical over 8 bases. CDR1 is LNHNV, CDR2 YYDKDF, per germline (reference sequence). CDR3 size: 14 residues. The ends lost 3 bases at V and 4 bases at J; junction bases unmatched: 4.

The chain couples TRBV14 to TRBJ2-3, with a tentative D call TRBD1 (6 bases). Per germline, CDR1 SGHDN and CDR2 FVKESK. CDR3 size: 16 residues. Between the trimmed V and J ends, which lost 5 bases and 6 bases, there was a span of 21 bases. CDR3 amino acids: CASSVPGDILRDTQYF. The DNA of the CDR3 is TGTGCCAGCAGCGTCCCCGGGGACATTCTCCGGGATACGCAGTATTTT.

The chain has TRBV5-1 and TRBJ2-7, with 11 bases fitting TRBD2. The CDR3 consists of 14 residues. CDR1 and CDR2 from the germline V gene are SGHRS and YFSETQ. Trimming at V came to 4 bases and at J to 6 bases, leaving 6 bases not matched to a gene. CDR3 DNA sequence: TGCGCCAGCAGCAAGGACACTAGCGGGGGCGAGCAGTACTTC. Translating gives CASSKDTSGGEQYF. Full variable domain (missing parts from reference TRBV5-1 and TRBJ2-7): KAGVTQTPRYLIKTRGQQVTLSCSPISGHRSVSWYQQTPGQGLQFLFEYFSETQRNKGNFPGRFSGRQFSNSRSEMNVSTLELGDSALYLCASSKDTSGGEQYFGPGTRLTVT.

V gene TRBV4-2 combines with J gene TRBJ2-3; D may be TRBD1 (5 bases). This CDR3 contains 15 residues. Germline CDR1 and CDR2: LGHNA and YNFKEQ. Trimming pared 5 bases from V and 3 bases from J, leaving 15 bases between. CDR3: CASSSTPGRTDTQYF. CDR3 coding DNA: TGTGCCAGCAGCTCTACTCCAGGGCGTACAGATACGCAGTATTTT.

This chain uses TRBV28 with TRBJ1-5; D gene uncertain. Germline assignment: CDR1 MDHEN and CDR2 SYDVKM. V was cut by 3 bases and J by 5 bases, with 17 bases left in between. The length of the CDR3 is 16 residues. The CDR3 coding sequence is TGTGCCAGCAGTTTTGAGCGAGGGTCTCTACATCAGCCCCAGCATTTT. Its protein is CASSFERGSLHQPQHF. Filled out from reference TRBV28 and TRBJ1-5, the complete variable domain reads DVKVTQSSRYLVKRTGEKVFLECVQDMDHENMFWYRQDPGLGLRLIYFSYDVKMKEKGDIPEGYSVSREKKERFSLILESASTNQTSMYLCASSFERGSLHQPQHFGDGTRLSIL.

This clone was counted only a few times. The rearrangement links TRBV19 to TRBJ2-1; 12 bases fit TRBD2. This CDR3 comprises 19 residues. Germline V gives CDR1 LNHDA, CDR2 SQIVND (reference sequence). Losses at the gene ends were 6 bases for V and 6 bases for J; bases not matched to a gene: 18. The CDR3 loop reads CASRDPTSGGIYSVNEQFF. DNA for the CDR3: TGTGCCAGTAGAGACCCGACTAGCGGGGGAATTTACTCCGTCAATGAGCAGTTCTTC.

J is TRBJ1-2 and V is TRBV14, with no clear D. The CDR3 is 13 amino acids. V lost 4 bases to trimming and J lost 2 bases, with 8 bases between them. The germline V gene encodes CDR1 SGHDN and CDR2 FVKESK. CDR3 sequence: CASSPDLNYGYTF. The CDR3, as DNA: TGTGCCAGCAGCCCAGACTTAAACTATGGCTACACCTTC.

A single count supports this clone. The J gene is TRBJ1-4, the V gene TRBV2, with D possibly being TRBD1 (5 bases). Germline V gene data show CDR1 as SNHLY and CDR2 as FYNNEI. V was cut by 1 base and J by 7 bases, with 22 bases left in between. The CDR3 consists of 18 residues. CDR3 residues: CASSEDRGGPFQGEKLFF. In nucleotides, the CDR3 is TGTGCCAGCAGTGAAGATCGTGGAGGGCCCTTCCAGGGTGAAAAACTGTTTTTT.

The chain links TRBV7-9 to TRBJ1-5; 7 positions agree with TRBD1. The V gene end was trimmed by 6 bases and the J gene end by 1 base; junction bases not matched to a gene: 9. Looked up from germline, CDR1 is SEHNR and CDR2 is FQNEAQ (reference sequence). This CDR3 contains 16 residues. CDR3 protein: CASSSTGTVSNQPQHF. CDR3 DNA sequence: TGTGCCAGCAGTTCCACAGGGACAGTAAGCAATCAGCCCCAGCATTTT.

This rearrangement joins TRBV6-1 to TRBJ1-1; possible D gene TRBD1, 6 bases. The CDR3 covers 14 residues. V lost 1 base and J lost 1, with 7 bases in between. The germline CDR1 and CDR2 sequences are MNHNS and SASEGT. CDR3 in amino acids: CASSEVGANTEAFF. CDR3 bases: TGTGCCAGCAGTGAAGTGGGGGCGAACACTGAAGCTTTCTTT.

CDR3 bases: TGCAGCGGGACCCCGGACAGGGGAATGCAGACCCAGTACTTC. It specifies CSGTPDRGMQTQYF. The chain is built from TRBV29-1 and TRBJ2-5; 9 bases map to TRBD1. CDR1 and CDR2 (germline): SQVTM, ANQGSEA. This CDR3 comprises 14 residues. V trimming: 7 bases; J trimming: 6 bases; junction bases outside the gene matches: 12.

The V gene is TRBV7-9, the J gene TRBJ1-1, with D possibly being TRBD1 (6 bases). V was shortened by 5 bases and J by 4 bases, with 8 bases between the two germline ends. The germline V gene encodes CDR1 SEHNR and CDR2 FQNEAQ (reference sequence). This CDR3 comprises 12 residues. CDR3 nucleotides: TGTGCCAGCAGCATCAGGGGCACTGAAGCTTTCTTT. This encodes CASSIRGTEAFF.

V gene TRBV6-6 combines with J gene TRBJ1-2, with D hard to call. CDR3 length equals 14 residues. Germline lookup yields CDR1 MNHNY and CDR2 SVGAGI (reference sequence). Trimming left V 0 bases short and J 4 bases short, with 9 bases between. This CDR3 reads CASSYSAATYGYTF. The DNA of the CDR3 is TGTGCCAGCAGTTACTCTGCGGCTACCTATGGCTACACCTTC.

The CDR3: CASSPRDRNLYGYTF. CDR3 sequence (DNA): TGTGCCAGCAGTCCCCGGGACAGGAACCTCTATGGCTACACCTTC. This chain uses TRBV28 with TRBJ1-2; 8 nucleotides match TRBD1. V shed 5 bases and J 4 bases; nucleotides not matched to a gene: 9. Germline lookup yields CDR1 MDHEN and CDR2 SYDVKM. The CDR3 runs 15 residues.

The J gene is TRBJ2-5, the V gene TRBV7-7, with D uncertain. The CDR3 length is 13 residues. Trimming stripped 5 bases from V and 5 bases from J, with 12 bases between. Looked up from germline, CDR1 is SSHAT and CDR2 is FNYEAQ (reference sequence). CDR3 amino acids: CASSKRARETQYF. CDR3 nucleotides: TGTGCCAGCAGCAAAAGGGCTCGGGAGACCCAGTACTTC.

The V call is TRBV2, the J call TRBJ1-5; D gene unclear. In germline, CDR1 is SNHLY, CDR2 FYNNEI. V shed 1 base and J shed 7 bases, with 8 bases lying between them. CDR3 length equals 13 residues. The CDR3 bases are TGTGCCAGCAGTGAAGAAGGGATACAGCCCCAGCATTTT. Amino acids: CASSEEGIQPQHF. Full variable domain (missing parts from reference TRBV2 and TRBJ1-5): EPEVTQTPSHQVTQMGQEVILRCVPISNHLYFYWYRQILGQKVEFLVSFYNNEISEKSEIFDDQFSVERPDGSNFTLKIRSTKLEDSAMYFCASSEEGIQPQHFGDGTRLSIL.

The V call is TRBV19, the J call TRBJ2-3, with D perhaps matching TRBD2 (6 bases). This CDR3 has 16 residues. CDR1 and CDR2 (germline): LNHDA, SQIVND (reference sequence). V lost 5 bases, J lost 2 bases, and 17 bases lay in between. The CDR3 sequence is CASSLKTSPYTDTQYF. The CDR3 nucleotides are TGTGCCAGTAGTCTCAAGACTAGTCCATACACAGATACGCAGTATTTT.

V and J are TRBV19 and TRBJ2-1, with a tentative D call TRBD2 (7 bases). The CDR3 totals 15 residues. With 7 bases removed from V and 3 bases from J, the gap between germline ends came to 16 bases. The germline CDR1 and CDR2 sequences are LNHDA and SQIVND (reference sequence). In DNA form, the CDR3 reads TGTGCCAGTACCATGGGGGGGGCTTTCTACAATGAGCAGTTCTTC. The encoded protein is CASTMGGAFYNEQFF. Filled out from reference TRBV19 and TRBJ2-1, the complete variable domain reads DGGITQSPKYLFRKEGQNVTLSCEQNLNHDAMYWYRQDPGQGLRLIYYSQIVNDFQKGDIAEGYSVSREKKESFPLTVTSAQKNPTAFYLCASTMGGAFYNEQFFGPGTRLTVL.

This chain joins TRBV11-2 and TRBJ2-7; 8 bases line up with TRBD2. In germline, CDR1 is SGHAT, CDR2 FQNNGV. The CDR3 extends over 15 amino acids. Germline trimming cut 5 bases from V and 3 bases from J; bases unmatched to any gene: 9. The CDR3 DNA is TGTGCCAGCAGCCCGGGGGGGGGACGAAGCTACGAGCAGTACTTC. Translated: CASSPGGGRSYEQYF. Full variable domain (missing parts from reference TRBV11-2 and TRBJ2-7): EAGVAQSPRYKIIEKRQSVAFWCNPISGHATLYWYQQILGQGPKLLIQFQNNGVVDDSQLPKDRFSAERLKGVDSTLKIQPAKLEDSAVYLCASSPGGGRSYEQYFGPGTRLTVT.

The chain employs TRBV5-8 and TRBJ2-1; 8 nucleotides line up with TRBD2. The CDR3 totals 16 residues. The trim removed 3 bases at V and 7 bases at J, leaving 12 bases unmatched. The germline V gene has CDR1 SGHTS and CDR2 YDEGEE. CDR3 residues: CASSSLSGGARNEQFF. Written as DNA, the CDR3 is TGTGCCAGCAGCTCTTTGTCCGGGGGGGCGCGGAATGAGCAGTTCTTC.

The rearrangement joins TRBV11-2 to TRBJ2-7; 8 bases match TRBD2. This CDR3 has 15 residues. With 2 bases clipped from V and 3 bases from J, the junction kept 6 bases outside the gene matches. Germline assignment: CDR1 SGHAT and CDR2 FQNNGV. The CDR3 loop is CASSLQGLVGYEQYF. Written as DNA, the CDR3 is TGTGCCAGCAGCTTACAGGGACTAGTCGGCTACGAGCAGTACTTC.

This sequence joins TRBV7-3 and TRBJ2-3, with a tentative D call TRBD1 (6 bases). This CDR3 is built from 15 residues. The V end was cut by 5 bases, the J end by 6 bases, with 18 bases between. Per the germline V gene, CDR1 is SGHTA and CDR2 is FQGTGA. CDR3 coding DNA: TGTGCCAGCAGCCTATCCGGAGCAGGGGCGGATACGCAGTATTTT. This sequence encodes CASSLSGAGADTQYF.

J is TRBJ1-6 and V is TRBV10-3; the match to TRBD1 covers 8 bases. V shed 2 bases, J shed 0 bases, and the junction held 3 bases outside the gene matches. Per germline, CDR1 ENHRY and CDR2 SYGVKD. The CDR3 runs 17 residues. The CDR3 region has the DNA TGTGCCATCAGTGAGCGGGACAGGTCCTCCTATAATTCACCCCTCCACTTT. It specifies CAISERDRSSYNSPLHF.

The CDR3 nucleotides read TGTGCCAGCAGTTACTCGGACGGTCTCGGGGAGCTGTTTTTT. This codes for CASSYSDGLGELFF. This chain connects TRBV6-6 to TRBJ2-2; D uncertain. This CDR3 is built from 14 residues. Germline assignment: CDR1 MNHNY and CDR2 SVGAGI (reference sequence). V was shortened by 0 bases and J by 7 bases, with 9 bases between the two germline ends.

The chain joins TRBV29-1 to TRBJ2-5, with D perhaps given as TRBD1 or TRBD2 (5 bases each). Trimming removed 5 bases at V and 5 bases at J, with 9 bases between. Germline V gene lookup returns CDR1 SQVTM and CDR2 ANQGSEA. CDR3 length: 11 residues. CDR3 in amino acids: CSVQWGETQYF. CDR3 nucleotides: TGCAGCGTTCAGTGGGGGGAGACCCAGTACTTC.

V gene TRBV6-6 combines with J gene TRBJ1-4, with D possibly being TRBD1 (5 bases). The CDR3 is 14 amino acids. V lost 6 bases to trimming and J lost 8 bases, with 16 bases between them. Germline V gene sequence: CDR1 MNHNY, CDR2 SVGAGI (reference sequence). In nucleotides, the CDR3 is TGTGCCAGCAGAACAGGCCCTATAGGGGAAAAACTGTTTTTT. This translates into CASRTGPIGEKLFF.

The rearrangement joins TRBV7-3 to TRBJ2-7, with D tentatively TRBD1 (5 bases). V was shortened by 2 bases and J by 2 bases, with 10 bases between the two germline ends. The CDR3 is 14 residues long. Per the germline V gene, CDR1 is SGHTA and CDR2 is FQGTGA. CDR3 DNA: TGTGCCAGCAGCTTAGGCAGGGCCCCCTACGAGCAGTACTTC. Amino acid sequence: CASSLGRAPYEQYF. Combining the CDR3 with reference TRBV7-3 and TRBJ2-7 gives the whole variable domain GAGVSQTPSNKVTEKGKYVELRCDPISGHTALYWYRQSLGQGPEFLIYFQGTGAADDSGLPNDRFFAVRPEGSVSTLKIQRTERGDSAVYLCASSLGRAPYEQYFGPGTRLTVT.